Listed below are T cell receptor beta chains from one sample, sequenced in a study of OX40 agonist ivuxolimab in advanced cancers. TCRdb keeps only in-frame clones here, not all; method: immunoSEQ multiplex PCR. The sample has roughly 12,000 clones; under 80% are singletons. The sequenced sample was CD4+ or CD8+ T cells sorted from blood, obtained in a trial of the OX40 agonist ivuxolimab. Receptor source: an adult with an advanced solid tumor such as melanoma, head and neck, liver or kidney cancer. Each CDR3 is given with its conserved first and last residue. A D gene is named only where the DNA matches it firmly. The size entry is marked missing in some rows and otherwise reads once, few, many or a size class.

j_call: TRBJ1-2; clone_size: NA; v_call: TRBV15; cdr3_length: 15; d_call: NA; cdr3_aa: CATSSKDGANYGYTF; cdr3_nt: TGTGCCACCAGCAGTAAGGACGGAGCTAACTATGGCTACACCTTC
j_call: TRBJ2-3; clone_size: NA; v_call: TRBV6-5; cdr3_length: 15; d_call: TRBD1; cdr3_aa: CASSGTGQGTDTQYF; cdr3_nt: TGTGCCAGCAGTGGCACGGGACAGGGCACAGATACGCAGTATTTT
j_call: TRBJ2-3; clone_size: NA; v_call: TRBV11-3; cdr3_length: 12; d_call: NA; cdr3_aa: CASSSTTDTQYF; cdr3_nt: TGTGCCAGCAGCTCGACCACAGATACGCAGTATTTT
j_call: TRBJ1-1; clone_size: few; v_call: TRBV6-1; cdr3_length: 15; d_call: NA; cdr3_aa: CASSESQVLNTEAFF; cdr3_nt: TGTGCCAGCAGTGAAAGCCAGGTACTGAACACTGAAGCTTTCTTT
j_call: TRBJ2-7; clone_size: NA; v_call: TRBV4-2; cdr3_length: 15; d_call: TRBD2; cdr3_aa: CASSQGASGGYEQYF; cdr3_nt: TGTGCCAGCAGCCAAGGGGCTAGCGGGGGGTACGAGCAGTACTTC
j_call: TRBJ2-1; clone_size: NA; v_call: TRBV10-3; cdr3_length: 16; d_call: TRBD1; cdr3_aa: CAISDARGQGHNEQFF; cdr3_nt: TGTGCCATCAGTGATGCAAGGGGACAGGGACACAATGAGCAGTTCTTC
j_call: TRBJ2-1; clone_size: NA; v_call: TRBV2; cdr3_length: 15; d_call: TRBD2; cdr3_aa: CASRDTSGVYNEQFF; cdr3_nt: TGTGCCAGCAGGGACACTAGCGGGGTTTACAATGAGCAGTTCTTC
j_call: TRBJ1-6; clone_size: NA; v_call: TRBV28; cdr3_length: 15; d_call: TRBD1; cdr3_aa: CASSLGQAGNSPLHF; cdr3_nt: TGTGCCAGCAGCCTTGGACAGGCGGGGAATTCACCCCTCCACTTT
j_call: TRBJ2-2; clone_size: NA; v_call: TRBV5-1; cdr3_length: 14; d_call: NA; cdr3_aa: CASSLSGGTGELFF; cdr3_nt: TGCGCCAGCAGCCTCTCAGGGGGGACCGGGGAGCTGTTTTTT
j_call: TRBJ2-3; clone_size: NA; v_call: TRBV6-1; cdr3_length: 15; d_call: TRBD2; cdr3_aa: CASPPIAGATDTQYF; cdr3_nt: TGTGCCAGCCCCCCTATAGCGGGAGCAACAGATACGCAGTATTTT
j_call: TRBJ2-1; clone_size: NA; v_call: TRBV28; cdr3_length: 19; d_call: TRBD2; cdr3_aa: CASSLLRGSVVAGDNEQFF; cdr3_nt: TGTGCCAGCAGTTTATTACGGGGGTCCGTTGTAGCGGGAGACAATGAGCAGTTCTTC
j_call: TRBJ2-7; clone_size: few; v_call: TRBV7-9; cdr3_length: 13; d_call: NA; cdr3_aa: CASSRLVNYEQYF; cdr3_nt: TGTGCCAGCAGCCGACTAGTAAACTACGAGCAGTACTTC
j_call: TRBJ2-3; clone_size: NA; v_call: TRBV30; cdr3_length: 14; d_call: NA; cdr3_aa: CAWSVLSRVPTQYF; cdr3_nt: TGTGCCTGGAGTGTACTCTCCAGGGTCCCTACGCAGTATTTT
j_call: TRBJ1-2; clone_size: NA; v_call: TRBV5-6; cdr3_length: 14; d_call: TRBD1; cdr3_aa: CASSWTGAIYGYTF; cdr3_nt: TGTGCCAGCAGCTGGACAGGGGCCATCTATGGCTACACCTTC
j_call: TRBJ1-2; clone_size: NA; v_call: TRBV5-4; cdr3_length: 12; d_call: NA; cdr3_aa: CASSSSSYGYTF; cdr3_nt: TGTGCCAGCAGCTCCTCTTCATATGGCTACACCTTC
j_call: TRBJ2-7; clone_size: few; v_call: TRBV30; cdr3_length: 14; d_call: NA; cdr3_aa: CAWSAAGLFYEQYF; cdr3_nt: TGTGCCTGGAGCGCTGCAGGACTCTTCTACGAGCAGTACTTC
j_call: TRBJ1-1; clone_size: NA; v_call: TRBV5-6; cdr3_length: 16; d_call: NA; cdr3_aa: CASSLKGGPSGAEAFF; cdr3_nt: TGTGCCAGCAGCTTGAAGGGGGGGCCCTCGGGCGCGGAAGCTTTCTTT
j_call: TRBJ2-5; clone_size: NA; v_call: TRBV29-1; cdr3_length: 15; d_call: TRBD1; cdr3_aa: CSVDGTGHAWGTQYF; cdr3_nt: TGCAGCGTTGACGGGACAGGCCATGCATGGGGGACCCAGTACTTC
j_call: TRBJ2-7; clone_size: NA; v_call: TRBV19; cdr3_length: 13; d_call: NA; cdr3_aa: CASSVGLSYEQYF; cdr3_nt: TGTGCCAGTAGCGTGGGACTGTCCTACGAGCAGTACTTC
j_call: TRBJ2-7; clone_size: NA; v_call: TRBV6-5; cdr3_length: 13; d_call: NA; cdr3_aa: CASSYSRTNEQYF; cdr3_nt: TGTGCCAGCAGTTACTCGAGGACTAACGAGCAGTACTTC
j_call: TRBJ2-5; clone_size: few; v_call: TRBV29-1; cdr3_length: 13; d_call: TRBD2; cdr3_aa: CSVFVAGEETQYF; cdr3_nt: TGCAGCGTTTTTGTAGCGGGAGAAGAGACCCAGTACTTC
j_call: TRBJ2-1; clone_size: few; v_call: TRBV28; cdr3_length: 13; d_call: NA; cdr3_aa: CASSLWVGDEQFF; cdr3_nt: TGTGCCAGCAGTTTATGGGTTGGGGACGAGCAGTTCTTC
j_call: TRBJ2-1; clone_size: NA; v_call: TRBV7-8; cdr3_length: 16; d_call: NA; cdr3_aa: CASSLNRFTSYNEQFF; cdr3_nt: TGTGCCAGCAGTCTTAACAGGTTCACCTCCTACAATGAGCAGTTCTTC
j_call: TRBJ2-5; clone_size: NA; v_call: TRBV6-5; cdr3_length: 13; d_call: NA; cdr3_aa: CASLLAVGETQYF; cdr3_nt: TGTGCCAGCCTATTAGCCGTGGGGGAGACCCAGTACTTC
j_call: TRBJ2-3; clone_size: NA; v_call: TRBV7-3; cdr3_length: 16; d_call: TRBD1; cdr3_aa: CASSLETGTPTDTQYF; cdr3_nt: TGTGCCAGCAGCTTAGAGACAGGGACCCCCACAGATACGCAGTATTTT
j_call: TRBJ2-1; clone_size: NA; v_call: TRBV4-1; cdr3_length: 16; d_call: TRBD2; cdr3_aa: CASSQGLAGVYNEQFF; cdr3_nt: TGCGCCAGCAGCCAGGGACTAGCGGGGGTATACAATGAGCAGTTCTTC
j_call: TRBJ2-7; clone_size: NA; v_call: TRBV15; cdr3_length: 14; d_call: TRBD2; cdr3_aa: CATSWGLAGSEQYF; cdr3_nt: TGTGCCACCAGCTGGGGACTAGCGGGCTCCGAGCAGTACTTC
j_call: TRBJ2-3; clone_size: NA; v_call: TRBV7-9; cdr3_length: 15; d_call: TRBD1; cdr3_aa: CASSTGTGFIDTQYF; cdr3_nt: TGTGCCAGCAGTACCGGGACAGGGTTCATAGATACGCAGTATTTT
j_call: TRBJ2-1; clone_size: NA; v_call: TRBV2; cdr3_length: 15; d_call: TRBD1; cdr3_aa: CASSNRWGTGEEQFF; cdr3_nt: TGTGCCAGCAGTAATAGATGGGGGACAGGAGAGGAGCAGTTCTTC
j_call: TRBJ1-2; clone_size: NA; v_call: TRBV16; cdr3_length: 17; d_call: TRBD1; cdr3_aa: CASSQSSSGGQGDGYTF; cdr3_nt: TGTGCCAGCAGCCAATCTTCATCTGGGGGACAGGGTGATGGCTACACCTTC
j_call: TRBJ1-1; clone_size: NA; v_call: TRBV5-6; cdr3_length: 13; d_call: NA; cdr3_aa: CASSLGTFTEAFF; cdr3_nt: TGTGCCAGCAGCTTGGGTACTTTCACTGAAGCTTTCTTT
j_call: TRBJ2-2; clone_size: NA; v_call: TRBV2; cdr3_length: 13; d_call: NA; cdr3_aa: CASSAGSGGELFF; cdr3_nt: TGTGCCAGCAGTGCGGGGAGCGGCGGGGAGCTGTTTTTT
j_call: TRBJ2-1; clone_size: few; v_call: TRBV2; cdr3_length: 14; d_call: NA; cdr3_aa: CASSEETGYNEQFF; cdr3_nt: TGTGCCAGCAGTGAGGAGACAGGCTACAATGAGCAGTTCTTC
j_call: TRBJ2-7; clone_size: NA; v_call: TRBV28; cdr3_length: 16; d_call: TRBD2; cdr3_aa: CASSVGLAGVSYEQYF; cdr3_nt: TGTGCCAGCAGTGTCGGACTAGCGGGAGTCTCCTACGAGCAGTACTTC
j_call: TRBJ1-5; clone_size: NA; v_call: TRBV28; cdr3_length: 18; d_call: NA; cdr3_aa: CASSTGQFGVPGNQPQHF; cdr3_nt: TGTGCCAGCAGTACCGGACAGTTTGGAGTTCCGGGCAATCAGCCCCAGCATTTT
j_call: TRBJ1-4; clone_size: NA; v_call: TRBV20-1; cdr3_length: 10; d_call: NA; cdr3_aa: CSARDEKLFF; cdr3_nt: TGCAGTGCTAGAGATGAAAAACTGTTTTTT
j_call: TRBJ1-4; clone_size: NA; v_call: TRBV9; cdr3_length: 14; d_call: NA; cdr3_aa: CASSVDGIGEKLFF; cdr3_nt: TGTGCCAGCAGCGTAGATGGGATTGGGGAAAAACTGTTTTTT
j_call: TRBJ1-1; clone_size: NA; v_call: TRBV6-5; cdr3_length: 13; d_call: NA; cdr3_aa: CASSYDGNTEAFF; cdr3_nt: TGTGCCAGCAGTTACGACGGAAACACTGAAGCTTTCTTT
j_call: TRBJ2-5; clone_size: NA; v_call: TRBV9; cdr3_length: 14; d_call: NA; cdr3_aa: CASSAGAFGKTQYF; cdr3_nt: TGTGCCAGCAGCGCCGGGGCCTTCGGAAAGACCCAGTACTTC
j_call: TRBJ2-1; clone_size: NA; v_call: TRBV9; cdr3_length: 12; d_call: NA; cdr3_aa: CASSVFGNEQFF; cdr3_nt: TGTGCCAGCAGCGTATTTGGGAATGAGCAGTTCTTC